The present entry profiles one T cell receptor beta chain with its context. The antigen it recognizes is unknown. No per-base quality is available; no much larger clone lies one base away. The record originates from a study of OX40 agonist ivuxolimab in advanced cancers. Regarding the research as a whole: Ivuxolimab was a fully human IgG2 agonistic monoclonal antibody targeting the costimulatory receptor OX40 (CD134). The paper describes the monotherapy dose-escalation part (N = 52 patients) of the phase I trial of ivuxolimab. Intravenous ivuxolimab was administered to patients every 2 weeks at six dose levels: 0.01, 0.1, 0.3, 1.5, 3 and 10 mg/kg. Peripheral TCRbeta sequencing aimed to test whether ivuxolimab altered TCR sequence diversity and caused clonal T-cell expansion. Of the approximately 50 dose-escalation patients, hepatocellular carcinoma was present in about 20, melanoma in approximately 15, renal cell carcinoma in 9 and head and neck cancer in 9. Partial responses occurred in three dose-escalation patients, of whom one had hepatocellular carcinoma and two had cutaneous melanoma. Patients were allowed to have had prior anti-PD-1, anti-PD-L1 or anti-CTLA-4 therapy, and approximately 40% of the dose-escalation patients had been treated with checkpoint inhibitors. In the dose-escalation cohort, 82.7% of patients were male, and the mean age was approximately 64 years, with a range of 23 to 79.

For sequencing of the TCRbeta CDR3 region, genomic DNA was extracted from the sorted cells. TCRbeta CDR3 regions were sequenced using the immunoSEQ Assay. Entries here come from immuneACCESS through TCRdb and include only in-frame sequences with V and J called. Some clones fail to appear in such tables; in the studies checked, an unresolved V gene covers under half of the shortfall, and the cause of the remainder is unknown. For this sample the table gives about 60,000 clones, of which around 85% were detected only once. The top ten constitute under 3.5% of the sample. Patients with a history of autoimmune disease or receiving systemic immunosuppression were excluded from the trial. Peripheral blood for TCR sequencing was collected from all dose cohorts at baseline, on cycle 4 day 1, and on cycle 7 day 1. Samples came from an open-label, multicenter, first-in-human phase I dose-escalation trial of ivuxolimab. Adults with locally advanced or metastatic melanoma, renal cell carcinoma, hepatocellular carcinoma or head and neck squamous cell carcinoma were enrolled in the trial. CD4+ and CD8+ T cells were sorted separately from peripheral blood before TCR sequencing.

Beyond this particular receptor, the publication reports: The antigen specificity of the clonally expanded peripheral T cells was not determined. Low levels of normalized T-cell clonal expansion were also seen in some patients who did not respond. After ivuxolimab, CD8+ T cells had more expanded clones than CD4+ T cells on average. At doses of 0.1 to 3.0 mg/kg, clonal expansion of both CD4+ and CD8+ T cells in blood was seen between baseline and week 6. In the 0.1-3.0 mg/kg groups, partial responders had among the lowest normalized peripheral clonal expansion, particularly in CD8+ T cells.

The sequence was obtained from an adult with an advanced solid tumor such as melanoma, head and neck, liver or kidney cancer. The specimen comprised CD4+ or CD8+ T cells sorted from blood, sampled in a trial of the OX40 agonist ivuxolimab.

The DNA sequence is as follows: TGTGCCAGCAGCGGCCTCACCGGGGAGCTGTTTTTT. Its translation is CASSGLTGELFF. This receptor chain uses TRBV9 and TRBJ2-2; the D gene lacks a confident call. Measured from the cysteine to the phenylalanine, the CDR3 is 12 residues long. This entry keeps only the CDR3 DNA: 36 bases, framed from base 1. CDR1 and CDR2, looked up from the germline V gene, are SGDLS and YYNGEE. V is clipped by 3 bases and J by 4 bases, and the sequence between their germline boundaries is 4 bases long.